This T cell receptor beta chain appears in the sequencing data of a study of shared clonotypes between healthy human individuals. Whole-study results and caveats: Few donors restricted represented genetic and exposure-history diversity.

Sorted-subset replicate PCR reactions contained roughly 200 ng DNA, corresponding to tens of thousands of T cell genomes. Clones were read by immunoSEQ multiplex PCR, and TCRdb kept only the in-frame ones, dropping some. The sample includes 550,000 to 850,000 clones, around two thirds of them seen just once. The CDR3 has 14 residues. Trimming pared 3 bases from V and 8 bases from J, leaving 16 bases between. Looked up from germline, CDR1 is LNHDA and CDR2 is SQIVND (reference sequence). Ten or more counts support this clone. As yet, its antigen is unknown. This chain connects TRBV19 to TRBJ1-2; D gene unclear. Sequencing input: memory CD4+ T cells sorted from blood. Subset given: CD45RA-negative fraction. The TCR was taken from a young woman in good health. The CDR3 nucleotides are TGTGCCAGTAGTATGGACCGGAGGGAGCGCGGCTACACCTTC. Translation gives CASSMDRRERGYTF. The complete variable domain, with remaining parts taken from reference TRBV19 and TRBJ1-2, reads DGGITQSPKYLFRKEGQNVTLSCEQNLNHDAMYWYRQDPGQGLRLIYYSQIVNDFQKGDIAEGYSVSREKKESFPLTVTSAQKNPTAFYLCASSMDRRERGYTFGSGTRLTVV.